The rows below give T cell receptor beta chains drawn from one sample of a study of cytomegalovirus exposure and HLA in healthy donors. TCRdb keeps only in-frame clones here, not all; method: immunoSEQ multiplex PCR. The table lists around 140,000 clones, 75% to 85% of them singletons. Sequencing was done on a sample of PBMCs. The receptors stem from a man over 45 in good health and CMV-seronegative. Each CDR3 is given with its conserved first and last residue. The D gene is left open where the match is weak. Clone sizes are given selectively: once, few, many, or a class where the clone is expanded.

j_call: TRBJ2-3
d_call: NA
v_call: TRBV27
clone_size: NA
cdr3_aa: CASSLGGVGFTDTQYF
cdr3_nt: TGTGCCAGCAGTTTAGGGGGCGTCGGTTTCACAGATACGCAGTATTTT

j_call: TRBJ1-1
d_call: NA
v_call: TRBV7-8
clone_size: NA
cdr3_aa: CASKLGWGENTEAFF
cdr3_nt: TGTGCCAGCAAATTAGGCTGGGGAGAGAACACTGAAGCTTTCTTT

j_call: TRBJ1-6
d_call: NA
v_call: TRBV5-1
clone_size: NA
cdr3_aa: CASSFQGDYNSPLHF
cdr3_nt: TGCGCCAGCAGCTTTCAAGGGGACTATAATTCACCCCTCCACTTT

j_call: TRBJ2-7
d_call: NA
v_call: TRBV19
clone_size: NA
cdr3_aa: CASSIRHTRVYEQYF
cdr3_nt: TGTGCCAGTAGTATCAGACATACGAGAGTATACGAGCAGTACTTC

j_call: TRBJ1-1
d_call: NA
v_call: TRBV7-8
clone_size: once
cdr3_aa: CASSLQGSEAFF
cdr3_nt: TGTGCCAGCAGCTTGCAGGGGAGTGAAGCTTTCTTT

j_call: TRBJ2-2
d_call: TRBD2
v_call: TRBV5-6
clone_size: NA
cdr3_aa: CASSLALAGGKTGELFF
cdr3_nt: TGTGCCAGCAGCTTGGCTCTCGCGGGGGGAAAAACCGGGGAGCTGTTTTTT

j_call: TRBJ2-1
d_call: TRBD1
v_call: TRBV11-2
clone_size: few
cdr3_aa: CASSYIGTGFDEQFF
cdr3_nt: TGTGCCAGCAGCTATATTGGGACAGGGTTCGATGAGCAGTTCTTC

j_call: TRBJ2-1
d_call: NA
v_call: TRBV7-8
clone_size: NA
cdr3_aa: CASSLEQGNPYNEQFF
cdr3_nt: TGTGCCAGCAGCTTGGAACAGGGCAACCCCTACAATGAGCAGTTCTTC

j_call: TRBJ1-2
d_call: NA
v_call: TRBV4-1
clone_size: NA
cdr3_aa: CASSQGDKAYTF
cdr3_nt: TGCGCCAGCAGCCAAGGGGACAAGGCCTACACCTTC

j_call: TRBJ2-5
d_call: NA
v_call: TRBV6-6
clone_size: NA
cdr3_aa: CASSYEESRSQYF
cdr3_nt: TGTGCCAGCAGTTACGAGGAGTCGAGGTCCCAGTACTTC

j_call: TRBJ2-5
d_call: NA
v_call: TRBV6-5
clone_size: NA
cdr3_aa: CASRFQGETQYF
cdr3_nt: TGTGCCAGCAGGTTCCAGGGAGAGACCCAGTACTTC

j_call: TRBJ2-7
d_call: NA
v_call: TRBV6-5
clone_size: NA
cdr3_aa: CASSGQYEQYF
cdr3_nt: TGTGCCAGCAGTGGACAATACGAGCAGTACTTC

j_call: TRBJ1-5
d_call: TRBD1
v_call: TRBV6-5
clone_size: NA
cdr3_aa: CASRLDRAGNQPQHF
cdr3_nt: TGTGCCAGCAGACTAGACAGGGCAGGTAATCAGCCCCAGCATTTT

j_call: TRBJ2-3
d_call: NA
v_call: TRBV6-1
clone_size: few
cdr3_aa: CASTHKGSTDTQYF
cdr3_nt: TGTGCCAGCACCCACAAGGGGAGCACAGATACGCAGTATTTT

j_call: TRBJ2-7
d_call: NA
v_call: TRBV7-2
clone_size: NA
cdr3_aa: CASSGSGSGAHEQYF
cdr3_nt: TGTGCCAGCAGCGGAAGCGGCTCAGGGGCCCACGAGCAGTACTTC

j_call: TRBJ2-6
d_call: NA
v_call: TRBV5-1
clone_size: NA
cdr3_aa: CASRKGGGVNVLTF
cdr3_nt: TGCGCCAGCAGGAAGGGGGGAGGGGTGAACGTCCTGACTTTC

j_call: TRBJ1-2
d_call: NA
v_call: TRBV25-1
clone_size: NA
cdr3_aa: CASSESGRVFGYTF
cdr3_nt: TGTGCCAGCAGTGAATCGGGCAGGGTTTTTGGCTACACCTTC

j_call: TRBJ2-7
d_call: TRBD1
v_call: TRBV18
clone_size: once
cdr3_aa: CASSPLGTGGNEQYF
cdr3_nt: TGTGCCAGCTCACCACTTGGGACAGGCGGAAACGAGCAGTACTTC

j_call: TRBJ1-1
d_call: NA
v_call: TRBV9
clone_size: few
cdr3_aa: CASSVESGPGTEAFF
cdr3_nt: TGTGCCAGCAGCGTAGAAAGCGGTCCGGGCACTGAAGCTTTCTTT

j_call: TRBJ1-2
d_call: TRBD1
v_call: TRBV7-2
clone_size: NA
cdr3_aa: CASSLTGTGVGYTF
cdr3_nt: TGTGCCAGCAGCTTAACCGGGACAGGGGTAGGCTACACCTTC

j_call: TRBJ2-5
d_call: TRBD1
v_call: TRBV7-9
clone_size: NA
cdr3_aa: CASSPRTGKGLQETQYF
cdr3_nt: TGTGCCAGCAGCCCCCGGACAGGGAAGGGCCTCCAAGAGACCCAGTACTTC

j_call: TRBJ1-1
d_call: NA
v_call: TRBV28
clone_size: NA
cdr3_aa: CASSSKNQQGAFF
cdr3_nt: TGTGCCAGCAGTTCAAAGAACCAACAGGGAGCTTTCTTT

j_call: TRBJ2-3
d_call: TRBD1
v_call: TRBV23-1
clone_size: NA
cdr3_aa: CASSHRDRNTQYF
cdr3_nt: TGCGCCAGCAGTCATCGGGACAGAAATACGCAGTATTTT

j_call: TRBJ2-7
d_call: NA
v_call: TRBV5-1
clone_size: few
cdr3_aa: CASSLFSASSYEQYF
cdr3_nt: TGCGCCAGCAGCTTGTTTAGCGCCAGCTCCTACGAGCAGTACTTC

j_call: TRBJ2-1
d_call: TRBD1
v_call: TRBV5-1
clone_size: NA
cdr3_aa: CASSLEGGVQNEQFF
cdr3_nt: TGCGCCAGCAGCTTGGAAGGGGGCGTCCAGAATGAGCAGTTCTTC

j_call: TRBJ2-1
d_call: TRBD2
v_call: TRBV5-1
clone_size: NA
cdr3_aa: CASSLQTSGYNEQFF
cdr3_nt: TGCGCCAGCAGCTTACAGACTAGCGGGTACAATGAGCAGTTCTTC

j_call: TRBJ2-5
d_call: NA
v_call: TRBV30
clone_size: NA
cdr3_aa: CAWSVDARGTQYF
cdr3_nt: TGTGCCTGGAGTGTTGACGCCCGGGGGACCCAGTACTTC

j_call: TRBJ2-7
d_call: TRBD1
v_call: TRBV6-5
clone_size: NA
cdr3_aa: CASSYSGTGHYEQYF
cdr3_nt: TGTGCCAGCAGTTACTCCGGGACAGGGCACTACGAGCAGTACTTC

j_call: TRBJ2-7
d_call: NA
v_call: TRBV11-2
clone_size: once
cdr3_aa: CASSLEADVQYEQYF
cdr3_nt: TGTGCCAGCAGCTTAGAAGCGGACGTGCAATACGAGCAGTACTTC

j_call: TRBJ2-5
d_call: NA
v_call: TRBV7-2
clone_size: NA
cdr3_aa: CASSLTGLQETQYF
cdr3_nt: TGTGCCAGCAGCTTAACGGGACTTCAAGAGACCCAGTACTTC

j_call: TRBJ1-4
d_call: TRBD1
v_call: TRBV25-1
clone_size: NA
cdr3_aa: CASTGTGEKLFF
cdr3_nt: TGTGCCAGTACCGGGACAGGCGAAAAACTGTTTTTT

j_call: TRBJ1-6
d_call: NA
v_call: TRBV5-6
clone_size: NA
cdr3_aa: CASSLDRGSPLHF
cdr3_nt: TGTGCCAGCAGCTTAGACAGAGGATCACCCCTCCACTTT

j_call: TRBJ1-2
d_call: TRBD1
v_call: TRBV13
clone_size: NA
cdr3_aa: CASSLDRGNYGYTF
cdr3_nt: TGTGCCAGCAGCTTGGACAGGGGTAACTATGGCTACACCTTC

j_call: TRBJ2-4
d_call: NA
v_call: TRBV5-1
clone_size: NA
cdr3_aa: CASSGGSSLAKNIQYF
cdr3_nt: TGCGCCAGCAGTGGAGGTTCTAGCCTCGCCAAAAACATTCAGTACTTC

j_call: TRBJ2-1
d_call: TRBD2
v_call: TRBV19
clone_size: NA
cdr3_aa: CASSIELAGGNEQFF
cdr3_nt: TGTGCCAGTAGTATAGAACTAGCGGGAGGGAATGAGCAGTTCTTC

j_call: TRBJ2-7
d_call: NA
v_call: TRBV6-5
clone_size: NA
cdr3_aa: CASSGRGLEQYF
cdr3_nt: TGTGCCAGCAGCGGGAGGGGGCTCGAGCAGTACTTC

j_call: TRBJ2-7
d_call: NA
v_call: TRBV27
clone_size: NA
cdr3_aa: CASRPFPGSSYEQYF
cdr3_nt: TGTGCCAGCAGACCCTTCCCCGGGAGCTCCTACGAGCAGTACTTC

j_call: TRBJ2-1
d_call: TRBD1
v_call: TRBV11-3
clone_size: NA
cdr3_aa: CASSPRQGSANEQFF
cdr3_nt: TGTGCCAGCAGCCCTCGACAGGGATCTGCCAATGAGCAGTTCTTC

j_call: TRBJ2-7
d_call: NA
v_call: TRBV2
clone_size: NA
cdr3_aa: CASSQGTYEQYF
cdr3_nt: TGTGCCAGCAGTCAGGGCACCTACGAGCAGTACTTC

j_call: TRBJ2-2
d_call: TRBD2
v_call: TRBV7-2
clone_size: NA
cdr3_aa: CASSWRLAGGTGELFF
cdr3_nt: TGTGCCAGCAGCTGGAGACTAGCGGGAGGCACCGGGGAGCTGTTTTTT

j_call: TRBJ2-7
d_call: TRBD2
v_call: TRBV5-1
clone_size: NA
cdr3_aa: CASCFGLAGAGEQYF
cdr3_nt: TGCGCCAGTTGTTTCGGACTAGCGGGAGCAGGCGAGCAGTACTTC

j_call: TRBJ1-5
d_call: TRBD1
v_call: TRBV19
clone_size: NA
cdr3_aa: CASTGTDFNQPQHF
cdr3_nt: TGTGCCAGTACTGGGACAGACTTCAATCAGCCCCAGCATTTT

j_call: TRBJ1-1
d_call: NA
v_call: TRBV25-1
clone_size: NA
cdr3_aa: CASSARHTGMNTEAFF
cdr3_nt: TGTGCCAGCAGTGCGCGACACACAGGGATGAACACTGAAGCTTTCTTT

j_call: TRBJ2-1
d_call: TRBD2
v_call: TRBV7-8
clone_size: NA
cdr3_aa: CASSLPGLAGSEQFF
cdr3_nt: TGTGCCAGCAGCTTACCGGGACTAGCGGGAAGTGAGCAGTTCTTC

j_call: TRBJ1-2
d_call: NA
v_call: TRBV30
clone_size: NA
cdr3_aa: CARRNTGISDGYTF
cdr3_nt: TGTGCCCGCCGCAATACAGGGATTTCCGATGGCTACACCTTC

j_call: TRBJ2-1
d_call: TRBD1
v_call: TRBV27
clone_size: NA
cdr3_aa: CASSPGTASYNEQFF
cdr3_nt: TGTGCCAGCAGTCCGGGGACAGCTTCTTACAATGAGCAGTTCTTC

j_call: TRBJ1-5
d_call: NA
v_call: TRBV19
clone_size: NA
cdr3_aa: CASSILQGSNQPQHF
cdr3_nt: TGTGCCAGTAGTATCCTACAGGGTAGCAATCAGCCCCAGCATTTT

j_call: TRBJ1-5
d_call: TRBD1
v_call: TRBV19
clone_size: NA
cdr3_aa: CASSMEGATQHF
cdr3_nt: TGTGCCAGTAGTATGGAGGGGGCGACCCAGCATTTT

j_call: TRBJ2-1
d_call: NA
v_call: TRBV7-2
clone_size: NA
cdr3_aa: CASSLDSSYNEQFF
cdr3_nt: TGTGCCAGCAGCTTAGACAGCTCCTACAATGAGCAGTTCTTC

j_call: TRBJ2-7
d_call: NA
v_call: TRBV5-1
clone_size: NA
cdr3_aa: CASSSRTGYYEQYF
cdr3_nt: TGCGCCAGCAGCTCACGGACGGGATACTACGAGCAGTACTTC

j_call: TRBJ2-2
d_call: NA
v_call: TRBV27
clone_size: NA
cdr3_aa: CASSRYPLEGNTGELFF
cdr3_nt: TGTGCCAGCAGTCGATACCCTCTAGAAGGTAACACCGGGGAGCTGTTTTTT

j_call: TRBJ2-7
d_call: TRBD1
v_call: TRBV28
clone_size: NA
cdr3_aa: CASIQRGPSYEQYF
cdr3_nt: TGTGCCAGCATTCAAAGGGGGCCATCCTACGAGCAGTACTTC

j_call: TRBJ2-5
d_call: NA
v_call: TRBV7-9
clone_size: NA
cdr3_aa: CASSFEPETQYF
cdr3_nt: TGTGCCAGCAGCTTCGAGCCAGAGACCCAGTACTTC

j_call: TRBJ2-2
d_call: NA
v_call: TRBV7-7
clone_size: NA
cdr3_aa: CASSLSGTTTTGELFF
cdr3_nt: TGTGCTAGCAGCCTATCCGGGACAACCACCACCGGGGAGCTGTTTTTT